The next 11 T cell receptor beta chains were all read from a single sample in a study of T cells in Graves' hyperthyroidism and ophthalmopathy. Researchers amplified the TCR beta CDR3 regions from RNA transcripts. During a first-round RT-PCR of the TCR CDR3, the HTBI primer set was used. TCRdb independently ran MiXCR on the multiplex PCR reads; one entry per CDR3 protein. This table has 550,000 to 700,000 distinct CDR3 sequences, around 46% appearing once. The sequencing input was peripheral blood or thyroid tissue (not recorded which). The receptors shown here come from an adult woman with Graves' disease, either hyperthyroidism or ophthalmopathy (not recorded which).

The DNA for the CDR3 is TGTGCCAGTGGGGATCAGTATAGCAATCAGCCCCAGCATTTT. Translated, it gives CASGDQYSNQPQHF. The V gene is TRBV24-1, the J gene TRBJ1-5; D is unclear. Deletions cut 11 bases from V and 0 bases from J, with 13 bases between. Germline CDR1 is KGHDR and CDR2 is SFDVKD. There are 14 residues in the CDR3.

This chain uses TRBV20-1 with TRBJ1-6; perhaps TRBD1 as D (6 bases). The CDR3 consists of 15 residues. Between the trimmed V and J ends, which lost 3 bases and 7 bases, there was a span of 16 bases. The germline V gene has CDR1 DFQATT and CDR2 SNEGSKA (reference sequence). CDR3 DNA: TGCAGTGCTAGTGTGGGGGCTGTTGGGAATTCACCCCTCCACTTT. Protein: CSASVGAVGNSPLHF.

Comment on this clonotype: A much larger clone lies a single base off, so this may be a read error. The V and J genes are TRBV7-2 and TRBJ2-2, with a weak D call TRBD2 (5 bases). Germline CDR1 is SGHTA and CDR2 is FQGNSA. V lost 9 bases to trimming and J lost 6 bases, with 14 bases between them. The CDR3 is 13 residues long. The CDR3 region is CARSLRRSGELFF. In DNA form, the CDR3 reads TGTGCCAGAAGCCTCAGGAGGTCCGGGGAGCTGTTTTTT.

V is TRBV10-3 and J is TRBJ1-4; D is possibly TRBD1 (5 bases). The germline gives CDR1 ENHRY, CDR2 SYGVKD. The CDR3 contains 16 residues. V was pared by 0 bases and J by 2 bases, with 10 bases between. The CDR3 loop is CAISESSSGTNEKLFF. The CDR3 nucleotides are TGTGCCATCAGTGAGTCGTCGTCAGGGACTAATGAAAAACTGTTTTTT.

This rearrangement joins TRBV24-1 to TRBJ1-1; the D gene is possibly TRBD1 (5 bases). Deletions cut 10 bases from V and 4 bases from J, with 12 bases between. The length of the CDR3 is 12 residues. Per the germline V gene, CDR1 is KGHDR and CDR2 is SFDVKD. Here the CDR3 DNA reads TGTGCCACGCGGGGGTCCGGCACTGAAGCTTTCTTT. Translated, it gives CATRGSGTEAFF.

This clonotype was observed a handful of times. The V call is TRBV15, the J call TRBJ2-4; no definite D call. CDR3 length: 16 residues. CDR1 is LNHNV, CDR2 YYDKDF, per germline (reference sequence). Trimming took off 0 bases at V and 0 bases at J, with 9 bases between the two ends. The CDR3 DNA sequence: TGTGCCACCAGCAGAGATCCTGCTGGAGCCAAAAACATTCAGTACTTC. Its protein product is CATSRDPAGAKNIQYF.

The chain recombines TRBV6-5 with TRBJ1-1; D is undetermined. Between the trimmed V and J ends, which lost 2 bases and 4 bases, there was a span of 8 bases. Germline CDR1 reads MNHEY; CDR2 reads SVGAGI. CDR3 length: 13 amino acids. The chain's CDR3 is CASSYEGATEAFF. The CDR3, as DNA: TGTGCCAGCAGTTACGAGGGAGCCACTGAAGCTTTCTTT.

The chain combines TRBV2 with TRBJ1-1, with unresolved D. CDR3 length: 12 residues. V lost 6 bases, J lost 6 bases, and 11 bases lay in between. CDR1 SNHLY and CDR2 FYNNEI come from the germline V gene. The CDR3 sequence: CASSLPPAEAFF. The CDR3 DNA reads TGTGCCAGCAGCCTCCCCCCCGCTGAAGCTTTCTTT.

V and J are TRBV11-2 and TRBJ1-5; no clear D gene. The CDR3 has 17 amino acids. Trimming cost V 5 bases and J 3 bases, with 20 bases left between them. Germline CDR1 and CDR2: SGHAT and FQNNGV. The CDR3 bases are TGTGCCAGCAGCCCCATCAGCGGGAGGGCCTTCAATCAGCCCCAGCATTTT. This sequence encodes CASSPISGRAFNQPQHF.

The chain employs TRBV6-5 and TRBJ1-4, with a weak D call TRBD1 (5 bases). This CDR3 is 13 amino acids long. The germline gives CDR1 MNHEY, CDR2 SVGAGI. V lost 6 bases and J lost 7, with 12 bases in between. CDR3 sequence reads: CASRTGGGEKLFF. In DNA form, the CDR3 reads TGTGCCAGCAGAACGGGGGGGGGTGAAAAACTGTTTTTT.

This clonotype was counted between two and nine times. A much larger clone differs by one base, so this may be a read error. The V and J genes are TRBV20-1 and TRBJ2-7; possible D gene TRBD1, 6 bases. The CDR3 totals 13 residues. Trimming took off 5 bases at V and 6 bases at J, with 17 bases between the two ends. Germline V gene lookup returns CDR1 DFQATT and CDR2 SNEGSKA (reference sequence). The CDR3 sequence is CSAQNLLGAEQYF. As DNA, the CDR3 is TGCAGTGCTCAGAATCTCCTGGGGGCCGAGCAGTACTTC.